Only one count was recorded for the clone carrying this T cell receptor (beta chain). Antigen: not known. The V gene's germline CDR1 is MGHRA and CDR2 YSYEKL. V was clipped by 4 bases and J by 4 bases; unmatched bases: 12. This CDR3 region has 17 residues. The data are from a study of Tregs in tolerant kidney transplant recipients. Sequencing used immunoSEQ multiplex PCR; TCRdb keeps in-frame clones, though not all of them. Of about 110,000 clones detected, 90% appear once; the ten largest clones hold approximately 0.34%. General observations from the study: Some patients' samples used different primers over time, so nucleotide sequences weren't comparable.

Sequences were derived from CD4+ T cells from blood, sampled before the transplant. The chain uses TRBV4-1 and TRBJ2-2; 7 nucleotides align to TRBD2. This clonotype was obtained from a human donor who received a combined kidney and bone marrow transplant. This CDR3 reads CASSPPRGQRGTGELFF. The CDR3 DNA is TGCGCCAGCAGCCCCCCGAGGGGCCAGCGGGGCACCGGGGAGCTGTTTTTT.